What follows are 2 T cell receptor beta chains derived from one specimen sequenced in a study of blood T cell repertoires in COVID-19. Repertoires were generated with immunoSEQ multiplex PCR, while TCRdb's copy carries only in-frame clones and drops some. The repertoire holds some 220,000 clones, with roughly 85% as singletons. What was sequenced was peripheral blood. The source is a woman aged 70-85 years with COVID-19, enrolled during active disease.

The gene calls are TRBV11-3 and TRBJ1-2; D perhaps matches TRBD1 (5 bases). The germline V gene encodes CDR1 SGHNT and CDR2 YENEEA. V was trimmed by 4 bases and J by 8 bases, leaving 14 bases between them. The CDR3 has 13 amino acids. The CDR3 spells CASSSLGGLGYTF. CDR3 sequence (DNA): TGTGCCAGCAGCTCGTTGGGGGGTTTGGGCTACACCTTC. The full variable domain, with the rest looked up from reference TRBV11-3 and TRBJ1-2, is EAGVVQSPRYKIIEKKQPVAFWCNPISGHNTLYWYLQNLGQGPELLIRYENEEAVDDSQLPKDRFSAERLKGVDSTLKIQPAELGDSAVYLCASSSLGGLGYTFGSGTRLTVV.

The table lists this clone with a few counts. The CDR3 region has the DNA TGCGCCAGCAGCTTGAACACAGGGGGTAGGTACGAGCAGTACTTC. Its protein is CASSLNTGGRYEQYF. This chain uses TRBV5-1 with TRBJ2-7; 8 nucleotides agree with TRBD1. CDR1 is SGHRS, CDR2 YFSETQ, per germline. This CDR3 has 15 amino acids. Germline trimming cut 1 base from V and 4 bases from J; bases unmatched to any gene: 7.